A selection of T cell receptor beta chains follows, all from one sample in a study of blood T cells in healthy people across ages. TCRdb reprocessed the 5' RACE reads with MiXCR, giving one entry per CDR3 protein. The sample shows 1.5 million to 2 million distinct CDR3 sequences, about two fifths of them seen only once. The source material was blood. These receptors came from a human donor in good health. Each CDR3 is given with its conserved first and last residue. The D gene is left open where the match is weak. Size is omitted from some rows. Given values are once, few, many or a class for expanded clones.

V gene	clone size	J gene	D gene	CDR3 DNA	CDR3 protein
TRBV6-2/TRBV6-3	few	TRBJ1-5	-	TGTGCCAGCAGTTACGCCAGGTATCAGCCCCAGCATTTT	CASSYARYQPQHF
TRBV5-1	-	TRBJ2-7	-	TGCGCCAGCAGCTTCTCGACAGTCTACGAGCAGTACTTC	CASSFSTVYEQYF
TRBV5-1	few	TRBJ2-2	-	TGCGCCAGCAGCTTGCTTGGTGGGAACGGGGAGCTGTTTTTT	CASSLLGGNGELFF
TRBV20-1	-	TRBJ2-1	TRBD1	TGCAGTGCTAGAGAATCTGACAGGGTTTCTGTGGAGTTCTTC	CSARESDRVSVEFF
TRBV20-1	many	TRBJ1-2	-	TGCAGTGTTAAGACAGGAAACGGCTATGGCTACACCTTC	CSVKTGNGYGYTF
TRBV21-1	-	TRBJ2-7	-	TGTGCCAGCAGCAAAGAGGGACTAGCGGCTTCCTACGAGCAGTACTTC	CASSKEGLAASYEQYF
TRBV27	-	TRBJ2-7	-	TGTGCCAGCAGTTTAAATGGTAACGGAAATCCCTACGAGCAGTACTTC	CASSLNGNGNPYEQYF
TRBV21-1	-	TRBJ2-7	-	TGTGCCAGCAGCAAGAGGGGCGAGCAGTACTTC	CASSKRGEQYF
TRBV5-1	many	TRBJ2-2	-	TGCGCCAGCAGCTTGCGGGCCGCGGCGGCCGGGGAGCTGTTTTTT	CASSLRAAAAGELFF
TRBV7-9	few	TRBJ2-7	-	TGTGCCAGCAGCTTAGCGCTGCCCGGATCAGGCGAGCAGTACTTC	CASSLALPGSGEQYF
TRBV4-2	-	TRBJ2-2	-	TGTGCCAGCAGCCAACCGAAAGGAGTCGGTACGAACACCGGGGAGCTGTTTTTT	CASSQPKGVGTNTGELFF
TRBV20-1	many	TRBJ2-3	-	TGCAGTGCTAGAGATCCGGGCACAGATACGCAGTATTTT	CSARDPGTDTQYF
TRBV20-1	-	TRBJ1-2	-	TGCAGTGCTAGACTCGAGTTTGCCGGCTACACCTTC	CSARLEFAGYTF
TRBV6-1	-	TRBJ2-1	-	TGTGCCAGCAGTGAAGCGCAGGGGTCTATAACCAAAAACATTCAGTTCTTC	CASSEAQGSITKNIQFF
TRBV27	-	TRBJ1-2	-	TGTGCCAGCAGTTTAACCGACAGTGACGATAATGGCTACACCTTC	CASSLTDSDDNGYTF